Below, one T cell receptor beta chain is given with its context. The data belong to a study of control samples from healthy donors and cancer patients. Here immunoSEQ multiplex PCR was the method, and the copy in TCRdb shows in-frame clones only, minus some. The sample contains roughly 88,000 clones, 70% to 90% of which appear only once. The receptor was derived from a man aged 25 to 40 in good health. The sample consisted of blood.

As DNA, the CDR3 is TGTGCCAGCAGCCAACTGAACTATGGCTACACCTTC. Translating gives CASSQLNYGYTF. V and J are TRBV3-1 (or the pseudogene TRBV3-2) and TRBJ1-2, with D hard to call. The CDR3 sequence is 12 residues long. Trimming took 2 bases from V and 2 from J, leaving 3 bases between them. Looked up from germline, CDR1 is LGHDT and CDR2 is YNNKEL (reference sequence).